The 15 T cell receptor beta chains given below trace back to one sample, sequenced in a study of T cell responses to AZD1222 COVID-19 vaccine. TCRdb's table, derived via immunoSEQ multiplex PCR, lists solely in-frame clones and lacks some. Among 65,000 to 85,000 clones listed, approximately 90% were seen once. Here the sequenced sample was peripheral blood, taken on day 0 of AZD1222 vaccination. The receptors here all came from an adult in good health.

This clone has a handful of counts. The rearrangement links TRBV19 to TRBJ1-6; the D gene is possibly TRBD1 (5 bases). The V gene's germline CDR1 is LNHDA and CDR2 SQIVND (reference sequence). V was shortened by 3 bases and J by 0 bases, with 12 bases between the two germline ends. This CDR3 has 17 amino acids. The CDR3 spells CASSMSVGVSYNSPLHF. In nucleotides, the CDR3 is TGTGCCAGTAGTATGTCTGTGGGGGTCTCCTATAATTCACCCCTCCACTTT.

The rearrangement joins TRBV19 to TRBJ2-1, with TRBD2 identical over 10 bases. In germline, CDR1 is LNHDA, CDR2 SQIVND (reference sequence). CDR3 length: 16 residues. The V segment lost 3 bases and the J segment 5 bases; nucleotides outside the gene matches: 7. The CDR3 DNA reads as TGTGCCAGTAGTATGGGCGGGACTAGCGTCCACAATGAGCAGTTCTTC. Translated: CASSMGGTSVHNEQFF.

The chain is built from TRBV5-1 and TRBJ2-7, with 12 bases identical to TRBD2. V lost 0 bases to trimming and J lost 5 bases; unmatched junction nucleotides: 6. This CDR3 region has 16 residues. Germline CDR1 reads SGHRS; CDR2 reads YFSETQ. The CDR3 reads CASSLVGLAGMDEQYF. The CDR3 DNA sequence: TGCGCCAGCAGCTTGGTAGGACTAGCGGGAATGGACGAGCAGTACTTC.

This chain uses TRBV28 with TRBJ2-7; 7 bases agree with TRBD2. The V and J ends lost 3 bases and 2 bases, in that order; junction bases with no gene match: 7. Per germline, CDR1 MDHEN and CDR2 SYDVKM. The CDR3 length is 15 residues. The CDR3, as DNA: TGTGCCAGCAGTTTTTTAGCGGGCCCCACCTACGAGCAGTACGTC. It translates to CASSFLAGPTYEQYV.

The J gene is TRBJ1-1, the V gene TRBV3-1 (or the pseudogene TRBV3-2); TRBD1 is a possible D gene (6 bases). CDR1 and CDR2 from the germline V gene are LGHDT and YNNKEL (reference sequence). The CDR3 contains 14 residues. The ends were cut back, 2 bases at V and 1 base at J, with 8 bases in the middle. In DNA form, the CDR3 reads TGTGCCAGCAGCCAACAGGGGACGAACACTGAAGCTTTCTTT. Translation: CASSQQGTNTEAFF.

The chain has TRBV27 and TRBJ2-5; D could derive from TRBD1 or TRBD2 (5 bases each). V was clipped by 5 bases and J by 5 bases, with 12 bases between them. The CDR3 sequence is 13 residues long. Germline V CDR1 and CDR2: MNHEY, SMNVEV (reference sequence). For the CDR3, the DNA is TGTGCCAGCAGTCCCTATGAGGGGGAGACCCAGTACTTC. Translation: CASSPYEGETQYF.

This clone showed up just once. The V call is TRBV10-3, the J call TRBJ2-1; 10 bases fit TRBD2. Germline-derived CDR1 and CDR2 are ENHRY and SYGVKD. The CDR3 loop spans 15 amino acids. V was pared by 0 bases and J by 6 bases, with 2 bases of the junction left unmatched. The CDR3 region is CAISESAGGSNEQFF. Written as DNA, the CDR3 is TGTGCCATCAGTGAGTCAGCGGGGGGGAGCAATGAGCAGTTCTTC.

The chain couples TRBV28 to TRBJ2-7; TRBD1 aligns across 7 bases. Trimming took 7 bases from V and 6 from J; bases not matched to a gene: 6. CDR1 is MDHEN and CDR2 is SYDVKM in the germline V gene. The CDR3 has 12 amino acids. The CDR3: CASTDRVGEQYV. CDR3 nucleotide sequence: TGTGCCAGCACCGACAGGGTCGGCGAGCAGTACGTC.

The chain couples TRBV25-1 to TRBJ2-5; 11 bases are a match to TRBD2. The CDR3 is made up of 16 amino acids. The germline CDR1 and CDR2 sequences are MGHDK and SYGVNS. Unmatched junction bases numbered 9, after V lost 7 bases and J lost 2 bases. The CDR3: CASTGLAEQGQETQYF. The DNA of the CDR3 is TGTGCCAGCACGGGACTAGCGGAGCAGGGGCAAGAGACCCAGTACTTC.

The chain combines TRBV28 with TRBJ2-2; D is possibly TRBD2 (6 bases). CDR1 and CDR2 (germline): MDHEN, SYDVKM. This CDR3 spans 16 amino acids. Deletions cut 2 bases from V and 6 bases from J, with 16 bases between. The CDR3 DNA reads TGTGCCAGCAGTTTAATTGGGGAGGCCCGGGCCGGGGAGCTGTTTTTT. It translates to CASSLIGEARAGELFF.

The chain carries TRBV6-5 and TRBJ1-2; D uncertain. The V end lost 2 bases, the J end lost 0 bases, and 7 bases lay between the germline ends. Germline assignment: CDR1 MNHEY and CDR2 SVGAGI. The CDR3 sequence is 14 residues long. The chain's CDR3 is CASSYNRANYGYTF. The CDR3 DNA reads TGTGCCAGCAGTTACAACAGAGCTAACTATGGCTACACCTTC.

The rearrangement joins TRBV10-1 to TRBJ2-2, with D unresolved. This CDR3 has 13 amino acids. Germline V gives CDR1 WNHNN, CDR2 SYGVQD (reference sequence). Trimming left V 6 bases short and J 7 bases short, with 12 bases between. This chain's CDR3 is CASSHGGDGELFF. For the CDR3, the DNA is TGCGCCAGCAGCCACGGTGGGGACGGGGAGCTGTTTTTT.

This clone was picked up one time. V gene TRBV5-1 combines with J gene TRBJ2-3; 7 nucleotides match TRBD1. The germline V gene has CDR1 SGHRS and CDR2 YFSETQ. Unmatched junction bases numbered 8, after V lost 4 bases and J lost 0 bases. The CDR3 runs to 16 residues. The CDR3 spells CASSTGTDSSTDTQYF. The DNA for the CDR3 is TGCGCCAGCAGCACCGGGACAGACTCTAGCACAGATACGCAGTATTTT.

The chain is built from TRBV7-9 and TRBJ2-1; 8 positions agree with TRBD2. This CDR3 has 15 residues. Per germline, CDR1 SEHNR and CDR2 FQNEAQ (reference sequence). The V segment lost 2 bases and the J segment 4 bases; nucleotides outside the gene matches: 4. Written as DNA, the CDR3 is TGTGCCAGCAGCTTAAGCGGGGGCTCATACAATGAGCAGTTCTTC. Its translation is CASSLSGGSYNEQFF.

The chain carries TRBV10-2 and TRBJ2-7; a weak D match, TRBD1 (5 bases). From germline, CDR1 is WSHSY and CDR2 SAAADI. The CDR3 is 14 amino acids. V was shortened by 8 bases and J by 2 bases, with 16 bases between the two germline ends. The CDR3 DNA reads as TGCGCCAGCCACGATCCGACAGCCACCTACGAGCAGTACGTC. This gives the protein CASHDPTATYEQYV.